These 26 T cell receptor beta chains share one sample of origin, sequenced in a study of blood T cell repertoires in COVID-19. Produced via immunoSEQ multiplex PCR; TCRdb's table is partial and in-frame only. The sample contains about 59,000 clones, around 67% of which appear only once. Sequencing input: peripheral blood. Receptors originate from a woman aged 70 to 79 with acute or convalescent COVID-19.

The rearrangement links TRBV11-2 to TRBJ1-6; D not certain. The V gene's germline CDR1 is SGHAT and CDR2 FQNNGV. The V and J ends lost 3 bases and 10 bases respectively, with 13 bases between them. The CDR3 runs 14 residues. The CDR3 spells CASSFMSPRSPLHF. The CDR3 nucleotides are TGTGCCAGCAGCTTTATGAGCCCCAGGTCACCCCTCCACTTT.

The chain couples TRBV18 to TRBJ2-5, with TRBD2 matching 7 bases. This CDR3 has 13 amino acids. Germline CDR1 is KGHSH and CDR2 is LQKENI. The trim removed 1 base at V and 4 bases at J, leaving 0 bases unmatched. CDR3 region: CASSPQRGETQYF. As DNA, the CDR3 is TGTGCCAGCTCACCACAGCGGGGAGAGACCCAGTACTTC. Full variable domain (rest looked up from reference TRBV18 and TRBJ2-5): NAGVMQNPRHLVRRRGQEARLRCSPMKGHSHVYWYRQLPEEGLKFMVYLQKENIIDESGMPKERFSAEFPKEGPSILRIQQVVRGDSAAYFCASSPQRGETQYFGPGTRLLVL.

This clone was found a few times. J is TRBJ2-3 and V is TRBV9; TRBD2 is a possible D gene (5 bases). There are 16 residues in the CDR3. In germline, CDR1 is SGDLS, CDR2 YYNGEE. V was pared by 0 bases and J by 0 bases, with 11 bases between. CDR3: CASSVEDLPSTDTQYF. The CDR3 DNA reads as TGTGCCAGCAGCGTAGAGGACTTGCCGAGCACAGATACGCAGTATTTT.

This rearrangement joins TRBV9 to TRBJ1-2; 8 bases align to TRBD1. With V trimmed by 2 bases and J by 9 bases, 9 bases remained unmatched. The length of the CDR3 is 14 residues. Germline CDR1 and CDR2: SGDLS and YYNGEE. The CDR3 loop is CASSVRSWTGRYTF. CDR3 bases: TGTGCCAGCAGCGTCCGTAGTTGGACAGGGCGCTACACCTTC. The full variable domain, in which reference TRBV9 and TRBJ1-2 provide the parts outside the CDR3, is DSGVTQTPKHLITATGQRVTLRCSPRSGDLSVYWYQQSLDQGLQFLIQYYNGEERAKGNILERFSAQQFPDLHSELNLSSLELGDSALYFCASSVRSWTGRYTFGSGTRLTVV.

The chain couples TRBV19 to TRBJ1-1; D uncertain. Germline CDR1 LNHDA, CDR2 SQIVND (reference sequence). This CDR3 is 13 amino acids long. Trimming left V 6 bases short and J 4 bases short, with 12 bases between. The CDR3 region has the DNA TGTGCCAGTAGCACTTCGGGGATCACTGAAGCTTTCTTT. This gives the protein CASSTSGITEAFF.

This clone was counted a few times. The rearrangement joins TRBV27 to TRBJ1-1, with D maybe TRBD1 (6 bases). The CDR3 consists of 11 residues. Trimming pared 4 bases from V and 8 bases from J, leaving 8 bases between. CDR1 is MNHEY, CDR2 SMNVEV, per germline (reference sequence). This chain's CDR3 is CASSYRAEAFF. The CDR3 nucleotides are TGTGCCAGCAGTTACAGGGCAGAAGCTTTCTTT.

This clone has just one count. The chain has TRBV7-3 and TRBJ2-5, with D perhaps matching TRBD1 (5 bases). Germline lookup yields CDR1 SGHTA and CDR2 FQGTGA. V lost 5 bases and J 10 bases, leaving 11 bases between the germline ends. This CDR3 has 11 amino acids. Written as DNA, the CDR3 is TGTGCCAGCAGCCGAGGACAAATCCAGTACTTC. It translates to CASSRGQIQYF.

This clone showed up just a few times. The CDR3 DNA reads TGTGCCAGCAGTCTTGCTCGGGACAGGAATAATGAGCAGTTCTTC. Protein: CASSLARDRNNEQFF. The chain carries TRBV14 and TRBJ2-1; TRBD1 matches 8 bases. Unmatched junction bases numbered 11, after V lost 6 bases and J lost 7 bases. The CDR3 covers 15 residues. In germline, CDR1 is SGHDN, CDR2 FVKESK.

CDR3 DNA: TGTGCCAGCTCACCAGAGACGGGTAACTATGGCTACACCTTC. Translated, it gives CASSPETGNYGYTF. The chain is built from TRBV18 and TRBJ1-2, with D hard to call. Germline CDR1 reads KGHSH; CDR2 reads LQKENI. V was clipped by 2 bases and J by 1 base, with 8 bases between them. The CDR3 is made up of 14 amino acids.

V usage is TRBV29-1 and J usage is TRBJ2-3, with TRBD2 matching 10 bases. CDR3 size: 16 residues. J was trimmed by 2 bases and V by 5 bases; bases with no gene match: 10. Looked up from germline, CDR1 is SQVTM and CDR2 is ANQGSEA. CDR3 loop: CSVLTQLAGVTDTQYF. The CDR3 DNA is TGCAGCGTTCTCACCCAGCTAGCGGGGGTCACAGATACGCAGTATTTT.

The chain has TRBV10-2 and TRBJ2-1; 7 nucleotides agree with TRBD2. The junction had 10 bases not matched to a gene; V was cut back by 2 bases and J by 3 bases. The CDR3 runs 17 residues. Germline V gives CDR1 WSHSY, CDR2 SAAADI. The CDR3 reads CASSETFPAGYYNEQFF. The CDR3 region has the DNA TGCGCCAGCAGTGAGACCTTCCCAGCGGGGTACTACAATGAGCAGTTCTTC.

The rearrangement uses TRBV24-1 and TRBJ2-1, with 12 positions matching TRBD2. V lost 9 bases and J lost 4; bases outside the gene matches: 9. Germline CDR1 is KGHDR and CDR2 is SFDVKD. The CDR3 spans 16 residues. The CDR3 sequence: CATSPLAGGKYNEQFF. CDR3 nucleotide sequence: TGTGCCACCTCCCCACTAGCGGGGGGTAAGTACAATGAGCAGTTCTTC.

This clone was recorded only once. The V gene is TRBV19, the J gene TRBJ1-5; D perhaps matches TRBD1 (5 bases). In germline, CDR1 is LNHDA, CDR2 SQIVND (reference sequence). V shed 5 bases and J shed 7 bases, with 12 bases lying between them. The CDR3 is 13 residues long. CDR3 loop: CASSPIQGQPQHF. In nucleotides, the CDR3 is TGTGCCAGTAGTCCCATTCAGGGACAGCCCCAGCATTTT.

The genes are TRBV29-1 and TRBJ1-1, with TRBD1 matching over 8 bases. From germline, CDR1 is SQVTM and CDR2 ANQGSEA. J lost 3 bases, V lost 5 bases, and 8 bases had no gene match. The CDR3 is 14 amino acids. CDR3 in amino acids: CSVRRTGRHTEAFF. CDR3 nucleotides: TGCAGCGTTCGAAGGACAGGGAGGCACACTGAAGCTTTCTTT.

This sequence joins TRBV29-1 and TRBJ2-5, with D possibly being TRBD1 (7 bases). The germline V gene has CDR1 SQVTM and CDR2 ANQGSEA. CDR3 length equals 15 residues. Trimming stripped 6 bases from V and 8 bases from J, with 25 bases between. The CDR3 bases are TGCAGCGTGGGTTCTGGGCGGGTCCAGGGGGGTACCCAGTACTTC. Amino acids: CSVGSGRVQGGTQYF.

The genes are TRBV5-1 and TRBJ1-3; D is uncertain. The V gene's germline CDR1 is SGHRS and CDR2 YFSETQ. The CDR3 contains 17 residues. V dropped 0 bases and J dropped 0 bases, with 13 bases sitting between them. The CDR3 reads CASSLDVRQSSGNTIYF. As DNA, the CDR3 is TGCGCCAGCAGCTTGGACGTCAGGCAGAGCTCTGGAAACACCATATATTTT. Full variable domain (missing parts from reference TRBV5-1 and TRBJ1-3): KAGVTQTPRYLIKTRGQQVTLSCSPISGHRSVSWYQQTPGQGLQFLFEYFSETQRNKGNFPGRFSGRQFSNSRSEMNVSTLELGDSALYLCASSLDVRQSSGNTIYFGEGSWLTVV.

This chain joins TRBV18 and TRBJ2-3, with TRBD2 as a possible D gene (5 bases). The V end was cut by 3 bases, the J end by 5 bases, with 24 bases between. The germline CDR1 and CDR2 sequences are KGHSH and LQKENI. The CDR3 totals 18 residues. The chain's CDR3 is CASSPTISSGLSGDTQYF. The CDR3 DNA reads as TGTGCCAGCTCACCGACGATCTCATCAGGACTTTCGGGAGATACGCAGTATTTT.

This clone was seen ten or more times. The V and J genes are TRBV6-1 and TRBJ2-1, with D maybe TRBD1 (6 bases). The ends were cut back, 3 bases at V and 6 bases at J, with 9 bases in the middle. This CDR3 contains 13 residues. Germline CDR1 is MNHNS and CDR2 is SASEGT. The DNA of the CDR3 is TGTGCCAGCAGTGATAGGACAGCCAATGAGCAGTTCTTC. Its translation is CASSDRTANEQFF.

The chain recombines TRBV7-2 with TRBJ1-1, with D possibly TRBD1 on 6 matching bases. Germline CDR1 reads SGHTA; CDR2 reads FQGNSA. Deletions cut 4 bases from V and 4 bases from J, with 16 bases between. The CDR3 has 15 amino acids. The CDR3, as DNA: TGTGCCAGCAGCTGGACCGGGGGGCGGGGCACTGAAGCTTTCTTT. It yields the protein CASSWTGGRGTEAFF.

As regards this clone: One end of the junction does not line up with germline, which may come from a read error. J is TRBJ1-4 and V is TRBV12-3 or TRBV12-4, with D maybe TRBD1 (5 bases). CDR3 length: 11 residues. CDR3 nucleotide sequence: TGTGCCAGCAGGGGGGGAGAGGTTCAGCTTTTT. This codes for CASRGGEVQLF.

The rearrangement uses TRBV10-3 and TRBJ2-7, with D maybe TRBD2 (7 bases). Germline lookup yields CDR1 ENHRY and CDR2 SYGVKD. The CDR3 runs 15 residues. V lost 4 bases to trimming and J lost 1 base, with 14 bases between them. Here the CDR3 DNA reads TGTGCCATCAGTGGGGGGGGCGCCGAGTCCTACGAGCAGTACGTC. Its protein is CAISGGGAESYEQYV.

The chain is built from TRBV4-1 and TRBJ1-2; tentative D call: TRBD1 (5 bases). CDR1 is MGHRA and CDR2 is YSYEKL in the germline V gene. V dropped 3 bases and J dropped 2 bases, with 22 bases sitting between them. This CDR3 has 18 amino acids. CDR3 bases: TGCGCCAGCAGCCAGAAAACCACGCGCCAGACAGAGAACTATGGCTACACCTTC. Amino acids: CASSQKTTRQTENYGYTF.

V gene TRBV20-1 combines with J gene TRBJ1-2; 10 nucleotides line up with TRBD1. Germline assignment: CDR1 DFQATT and CDR2 SNEGSKA (reference sequence). The CDR3 runs 13 residues. The V segment lost 3 bases and the J segment 6 bases; nucleotides outside the gene matches: 4. In nucleotides, the CDR3 is TGCAGTGCTAGTTCGACAGGGGGCGATGGCTACACCTTC. It codes for CSASSTGGDGYTF.

This clone was seen a handful of times. The chain combines TRBV7-3 with TRBJ2-4, with 7 nucleotides matching TRBD1. V lost 5 bases, J lost 6 bases, and 7 bases stayed unmatched. Germline loops: CDR1 SGHTA, CDR2 FQGTGA. CDR3 length: 14 amino acids. The CDR3 is CASSPGQRSNIQYF. CDR3 sequence (DNA): TGTGCCAGCAGCCCGGGACAGAGATCAAACATTCAGTACTTC.

CDR3 coding DNA: TGTGCCAGCAGTGACCTCTCGGTGGCTGAAGCTTTCTTT. Its translation: CASSDLSVAEAFF. This chain uses TRBV6-1 with TRBJ1-1; D gene unclear. The CDR3 consists of 13 residues. The V and J ends lost 3 bases and 6 bases respectively, with 11 bases between them. Germline CDR1 MNHNS, CDR2 SASEGT.

The chain has TRBV5-4 and TRBJ1-4; TRBD1 aligns across 8 bases. Germline V gene lookup returns CDR1 SGHNT and CDR2 YYREEE (reference sequence). The CDR3 has 15 residues. The V and J ends lost 4 bases and 8 bases, in that order; junction bases with no gene match: 10. The CDR3 loop reads CASSDRGQGLEKLFF. In nucleotides, the CDR3 is TGTGCCAGCAGCGACAGGGGTCAGGGTTTAGAAAAACTGTTTTTT.